The rows below give T cell receptor beta chains drawn from one sample of a study of T cell repertoires in cytomegalovirus infection. No antigen has been identified for these receptors. One entry per CDR3 protein, called by TCRdb with MiXCR from the reads. The sample includes about 700,000 distinct CDR3 sequences, approximately 33% seen only once; the top ten take over 15%. The sample was cultured PBMCs, taken from culture after CMV antigen stimulation. The receptors derive from a human donor in good health (CMV status not recorded). Some clones in this sample may be carry-over from other donors' samples. Each CDR3 is given with its conserved first and last residue. Each record gives: D gene, J gene, clone size, V gene, CDR3 protein, CDR3 DNA. A D gene is named only where the DNA matches it firmly. Clone size, where shown, is once, few, many, or a class for clones that have expanded.

d_gene: -; j_gene: TRBJ1-2; abundance: -; v_gene: TRBV7-2; CDR3aa: CASSRAGRTNYGYTF; CDR3nt: TGTGCCAGCAGTCGAGCTGGCAGAACTAACTATGGCTACACCTTC
d_gene: TRBD2; j_gene: TRBJ2-7; abundance: many; v_gene: TRBV7-2; CDR3aa: CASSLGLAGGLYEQYF; CDR3nt: TGTGCCAGCAGCTTGGGACTAGCGGGGGGACTCTACGAGCAGTACTTC
d_gene: TRBD2; j_gene: TRBJ2-3; abundance: once; v_gene: TRBV12-3/TRBV12-4; CDR3aa: CASSAGTSADTQYF; CDR3nt: TGTGCCAGCAGTGCCGGGACTAGCGCAGATACGCAGTATTTT
d_gene: TRBD2; j_gene: TRBJ2-5; abundance: few; v_gene: TRBV7-9; CDR3aa: CASSIGLAGAKETQYF; CDR3nt: TGTGCCAGCAGCATAGGACTAGCGGGGGCCAAAGAGACCCAGTACTTC
d_gene: -; j_gene: TRBJ2-7; abundance: once; v_gene: TRBV5-1; CDR3aa: CASSRIPDNEQYF; CDR3nt: TGCGCCAGCAGCCGGATCCCGGACAACGAGCAGTACTTC
d_gene: -; j_gene: TRBJ2-2; abundance: once; v_gene: TRBV6-1; CDR3aa: CASSFHYLTGELFF; CDR3nt: TGTGCCAGCAGTTTTCACTATCTCACCGGGGAGCTGTTTTTT
d_gene: -; j_gene: TRBJ1-1; abundance: -; v_gene: TRBV18; CDR3aa: CASSPFGVVTEAFF; CDR3nt: TGTGCCAGCTCACCATTTGGGGTGGTCACTGAAGCTTTCTTT
d_gene: TRBD2; j_gene: TRBJ2-1; abundance: few; v_gene: TRBV7-2; CDR3aa: CASSPVSGGAYNEQFF; CDR3nt: TGTGCCAGCAGCCCCGTTAGCGGGGGCGCGTACAATGAGCAGTTCTTC
d_gene: -; j_gene: TRBJ1-1; abundance: -; v_gene: TRBV25-1; CDR3aa: CASSETPGTEAFF; CDR3nt: TGTGCCAGCAGTGAGACCCCTGGGACTGAAGCTTTCTTT
d_gene: -; j_gene: TRBJ1-1; abundance: -; v_gene: TRBV20-1; CDR3aa: CSASLRPARAFF; CDR3nt: TGCAGTGCTAGTCTTCGCCCAGCTAGGGCTTTCTTT
d_gene: TRBD1; j_gene: TRBJ1-4; abundance: -; v_gene: TRBV7-9; CDR3aa: CASSSSGTGQEKLFF; CDR3nt: TGTGCCAGCAGCTCCTCCGGGACAGGGCAAGAAAAACTGTTTTTT
d_gene: -; j_gene: TRBJ1-1; abundance: few; v_gene: TRBV12-3/TRBV12-4; CDR3aa: CASSPWQVKAFF; CDR3nt: TGTGCCAGCAGTCCGTGGCAGGTGAAAGCTTTCTTT
d_gene: TRBD2; j_gene: TRBJ2-6; abundance: -; v_gene: TRBV4-1; CDR3aa: CASSQLWGGPHVLTF; CDR3nt: TGCGCCAGCAGCCAGCTCTGGGGGGGACCCCACGTCCTGACTTTC
d_gene: TRBD1; j_gene: TRBJ1-5; abundance: few; v_gene: TRBV7-9; CDR3aa: CASSTGGNQPQHF; CDR3nt: TGTGCCAGCAGCACAGGGGGCAATCAGCCCCAGCATTTT
d_gene: -; j_gene: TRBJ2-7; abundance: many; v_gene: TRBV7-2; CDR3aa: CASTLGTPSYEQYF; CDR3nt: TGTGCCAGCACCCTCGGGACACCGTCCTACGAGCAGTACTTC
d_gene: -; j_gene: TRBJ2-1; abundance: -; v_gene: TRBV19; CDR3aa: CASSIGGDYNEQFF; CDR3nt: TGTGCCAGTAGTATAGGGGGGGACTACAATGAGCAGTTCTTC
d_gene: TRBD1; j_gene: TRBJ1-5; abundance: -; v_gene: TRBV28; CDR3aa: CASTPVRQGYQPQHF; CDR3nt: TGTGCCAGCACCCCGGTGAGACAGGGGTATCAGCCCCAGCATTTT